A selection of T cell receptor beta chains follows, all from one sample in a study of shared clonotypes between healthy human individuals. The repertoire was sequenced with immunoSEQ multiplex PCR; TCRdb's copy has only in-frame clones and lacks some. The sample records around 1.9 million clones, roughly 91% being singletons. The sequenced material came from naive CD8+ T cells from PBMCs. The receptors derive from a man between 18 and 29 years old in good health. Some clones in this sample may be carry-over from other donors' samples. The CDR3 runs from the conserved cysteine through the conserved F or W. Fields, in order: D gene, J gene, V gene, clone size, CDR3 protein, CDR3 DNA. The D gene is left open where the match is weak. Clone size is stated in some rows and not others, as once, few, many or a class when expanded.

d_call: NA; j_call: TRBJ1-2; v_call: TRBV29-1; clone_size: NA; cdr3_aa: CSVEMAGLYGYTF; cdr3_nt: TGCAGCGTTGAAATGGCAGGCCTCTATGGCTACACCTTC
d_call: TRBD2; j_call: TRBJ2-2; v_call: TRBV28; clone_size: NA; cdr3_aa: CASCLAGDTGELFF; cdr3_nt: TGTGCCAGCTGCTTAGCGGGAGACACCGGGGAGCTGTTTTTT
d_call: NA; j_call: TRBJ2-1; v_call: TRBV5-3; clone_size: NA; cdr3_aa: CARSLGPSAYNEQFF; cdr3_nt: TGTGCCAGAAGCTTGGGACCTAGCGCCTACAATGAGCAGTTCTTC
d_call: NA; j_call: TRBJ2-7; v_call: TRBV6-5; clone_size: NA; cdr3_aa: CASSYSARDGEQYF; cdr3_nt: TGTGCCAGCAGTTACTCAGCCCGGGATGGGGAGCAGTACTTC
d_call: TRBD1; j_call: TRBJ2-7; v_call: TRBV28; clone_size: once; cdr3_aa: CASIQGPYEQYF; cdr3_nt: TGTGCCAGCATACAGGGGCCCTACGAGCAGTACTTC
d_call: NA; j_call: TRBJ1-1; v_call: TRBV6-5; clone_size: NA; cdr3_aa: CASSYSRTAGTEAFF; cdr3_nt: TGTGCCAGCAGTTACTCTAGGACAGCTGGCACTGAAGCTTTCTTT
d_call: NA; j_call: TRBJ1-1; v_call: TRBV5-1; clone_size: once; cdr3_aa: CASSLVRVSPHTEAFF; cdr3_nt: TGCGCCAGCAGCTTGGTCAGGGTTAGTCCTCACACTGAAGCTTTCTTT
d_call: NA; j_call: TRBJ1-1; v_call: TRBV10-3; clone_size: NA; cdr3_aa: CAMRVGGMAFF; cdr3_nt: TGTGCCATGCGTGTGGGGGGGATGGCTTTCTTT
d_call: TRBD1; j_call: TRBJ1-2; v_call: TRBV7-9; clone_size: NA; cdr3_aa: CASSSEDRAGGYTF; cdr3_nt: TGTGCCAGCAGCTCGGAGGACAGGGCGGGAGGCTACACCTTC
d_call: TRBD2; j_call: TRBJ2-3; v_call: TRBV2; clone_size: NA; cdr3_aa: CASSLTRPGTSGTDTQYF; cdr3_nt: TGTGCCAGCAGTCTTACCCGCCCCGGGACTAGCGGCACAGATACGCAGTATTTT
d_call: TRBD1; j_call: TRBJ2-7; v_call: TRBV7-9; clone_size: NA; cdr3_aa: CASSGQDRAATFSYEQYF; cdr3_nt: TGTGCCAGCAGCGGACAGGACAGGGCGGCCACCTTCTCCTACGAGCAGTACTTC
d_call: NA; j_call: TRBJ2-2; v_call: TRBV7-9; clone_size: NA; cdr3_aa: CASSSFGANTGELFF; cdr3_nt: TGTGCCAGCAGCTCCTTTGGTGCCAACACCGGGGAGCTGTTTTTT
d_call: TRBD1; j_call: TRBJ1-5; v_call: TRBV28; clone_size: NA; cdr3_aa: CASSPDRGSNQPQHF; cdr3_nt: TGTGCCAGCAGTCCGGACAGGGGTAGCAATCAGCCCCAGCATTTT
d_call: NA; j_call: TRBJ2-7; v_call: TRBV2; clone_size: NA; cdr3_aa: CASSEVGYYEQYF; cdr3_nt: TGTGCCAGCAGTGAAGTAGGGTACTACGAGCAGTACTTC
d_call: TRBD1; j_call: TRBJ2-5; v_call: TRBV7-6; clone_size: NA; cdr3_aa: CASSQDRGQETQYF; cdr3_nt: TGTGCCAGCAGCCAAGACAGGGGCCAAGAGACCCAGTACTTC
d_call: TRBD2; j_call: TRBJ2-1; v_call: TRBV7-8; clone_size: NA; cdr3_aa: CASSLGLAGSISYNEQFF; cdr3_nt: TGTGCCAGCAGCTTAGGGCTAGCGGGATCGATCTCCTACAATGAGCAGTTCTTC
d_call: TRBD2; j_call: TRBJ2-2; v_call: TRBV28; clone_size: NA; cdr3_aa: CASSSPGLQNTGELFF; cdr3_nt: TGTGCCAGCAGTTCCCCGGGACTACAGAACACCGGGGAGCTGTTTTTT
d_call: NA; j_call: TRBJ2-7; v_call: TRBV5-6; clone_size: NA; cdr3_aa: CASNSGGLEREQYF; cdr3_nt: TGTGCCAGCAACTCGGGCGGACTTGAGCGGGAGCAGTACTTC
d_call: NA; j_call: TRBJ2-2; v_call: TRBV4-2; clone_size: NA; cdr3_aa: CASSQAGQNTGELFF; cdr3_nt: TGTGCCAGCAGCCAAGCGGGACAGAACACCGGGGAGCTGTTTTTT
d_call: NA; j_call: TRBJ2-7; v_call: TRBV5-1; clone_size: NA; cdr3_aa: CASSSGNEQYF; cdr3_nt: TGCGCCAGCAGCTCAGGGAACGAGCAGTACTTC
d_call: NA; j_call: TRBJ2-1; v_call: TRBV7-8; clone_size: NA; cdr3_aa: CASSQAGRSYNEQFF; cdr3_nt: TGTGCCAGCAGCCAGGCGGGGAGATCGTACAATGAGCAGTTCTTC
d_call: TRBD2; j_call: TRBJ2-1; v_call: TRBV27; clone_size: NA; cdr3_aa: CASSFSGLAPYSYNEQFF; cdr3_nt: TGTGCCAGCAGTTTCTCGGGACTAGCCCCCTACTCCTACAATGAGCAGTTCTTC
d_call: NA; j_call: TRBJ1-1; v_call: TRBV11-2; clone_size: NA; cdr3_aa: CASSLVSYTEAFF; cdr3_nt: TGTGCCAGCTCCTTGGTTTCGTACACTGAAGCTTTCTTT
d_call: NA; j_call: TRBJ1-1; v_call: TRBV19; clone_size: NA; cdr3_aa: CASRLNTEAFF; cdr3_nt: TGTGCCAGTAGGCTGAACACTGAAGCTTTCTTT
d_call: TRBD2; j_call: TRBJ2-7; v_call: TRBV28; clone_size: NA; cdr3_aa: CASSERLAGYEQYF; cdr3_nt: TGTGCCAGCAGTGAAAGACTAGCGGGCTACGAGCAGTACTTC
d_call: NA; j_call: TRBJ2-1; v_call: TRBV28; clone_size: NA; cdr3_aa: CASSFGETGEQFF; cdr3_nt: TGTGCCAGCAGTTTCGGGGAGACGGGTGAGCAGTTCTTC
d_call: TRBD1; j_call: TRBJ1-1; v_call: TRBV15; clone_size: NA; cdr3_aa: CATSRDPGTGGSGAFF; cdr3_nt: TGTGCCACCAGCAGAGATCCTGGGACAGGGGGATCTGGAGCTTTCTTT
d_call: NA; j_call: TRBJ2-7; v_call: TRBV27; clone_size: NA; cdr3_aa: CASSLSGGPREQYF; cdr3_nt: TGTGCCAGCAGTTTATCGGGGGGCCCGAGGGAGCAGTACTTC
d_call: NA; j_call: TRBJ1-2; v_call: TRBV7-9; clone_size: NA; cdr3_aa: CASSEQGYGYTF; cdr3_nt: TGTGCCAGCAGCGAACAGGGCTATGGCTACACCTTC
d_call: TRBD2; j_call: TRBJ2-7; v_call: TRBV18; clone_size: NA; cdr3_aa: CASSLSRLAVRYEQYF; cdr3_nt: TGTGCCAGCTCACTATCGAGACTAGCGGTAAGATACGAGCAGTACTTC
d_call: NA; j_call: TRBJ1-2; v_call: TRBV5-6; clone_size: NA; cdr3_aa: CASSLGSGYTF; cdr3_nt: TGTGCCAGCAGCTTAGGAAGTGGCTACACCTTC
d_call: NA; j_call: TRBJ1-1; v_call: TRBV9; clone_size: NA; cdr3_aa: CASSPGGNTEAFF; cdr3_nt: TGTGCCAGCAGCCCTGGGGGGAACACTGAAGCTTTCTTT
d_call: NA; j_call: TRBJ1-1; v_call: TRBV27; clone_size: NA; cdr3_aa: CASSSTDNTEAFF; cdr3_nt: TGTGCCAGCAGTTCCACGGATAACACTGAAGCTTTCTTT
d_call: TRBD1; j_call: TRBJ2-7; v_call: TRBV11-2; clone_size: NA; cdr3_aa: CASSTRDRVFYEQYF; cdr3_nt: TGTGCCAGCAGCACCCGGGACAGGGTCTTCTACGAGCAGTACTTC
d_call: NA; j_call: TRBJ2-1; v_call: TRBV7-9; clone_size: NA; cdr3_aa: CASSLPLKNEQFF; cdr3_nt: TGTGCCAGCAGCTTACCTTTGAAGAATGAGCAGTTCTTC
d_call: NA; j_call: TRBJ1-2; v_call: TRBV19; clone_size: NA; cdr3_aa: CASSIDLNYGYTF; cdr3_nt: TGTGCCAGTAGTATAGATCTCAACTATGGCTACACCTTC
d_call: NA; j_call: TRBJ1-2; v_call: TRBV4-1; clone_size: NA; cdr3_aa: CASTLGLPAGYGYTF; cdr3_nt: TGCGCCAGCACGCTAGGCCTCCCTGCGGGGTATGGCTACACCTTC
d_call: NA; j_call: TRBJ2-7; v_call: TRBV7-8; clone_size: NA; cdr3_aa: CASSLGRQPYAQYF; cdr3_nt: TGTGCCAGCAGCTTAGGCCGGCAGCCTTACGCGCAGTACTTC
d_call: NA; j_call: TRBJ2-7; v_call: TRBV4-1; clone_size: once; cdr3_aa: CASSQGLGIASYEQYF; cdr3_nt: TGCGCCAGCAGCCAAGGTTTAGGAATCGCGTCCTACGAGCAGTACTTC
d_call: TRBD2; j_call: TRBJ2-3; v_call: TRBV4-3; clone_size: NA; cdr3_aa: CASSQDSGGGTDTQYF; cdr3_nt: TGCGCCAGCAGCCAAGACTCGGGGGGAGGCACAGATACGCAGTATTTT
d_call: TRBD2; j_call: TRBJ2-2; v_call: TRBV9; clone_size: NA; cdr3_aa: CASSQDGTSSTGELFF; cdr3_nt: TGTGCCAGCAGTCAAGACGGGACTAGCAGCACCGGGGAGCTGTTTTTT
d_call: NA; j_call: TRBJ2-7; v_call: TRBV7-9; clone_size: NA; cdr3_aa: CASSHGVAGEQYF; cdr3_nt: TGTGCCAGCAGCCACGGCGTTGCTGGGGAGCAGTACTTC
d_call: NA; j_call: TRBJ2-7; v_call: TRBV27; clone_size: once; cdr3_aa: CASSHIAGVYEQYF; cdr3_nt: TGTGCCAGCAGTCACATTGCCGGAGTCTACGAGCAGTACTTC
d_call: NA; j_call: TRBJ2-2; v_call: TRBV4-3; clone_size: NA; cdr3_aa: CASSPQGGTGELFF; cdr3_nt: TGCGCCAGCAGCCCCCAGGGTGGTACCGGGGAGCTGTTTTTT
d_call: TRBD1; j_call: TRBJ1-5; v_call: TRBV28; clone_size: NA; cdr3_aa: CASSPWTGGNQPQHF; cdr3_nt: TGTGCCAGCAGTCCCTGGACAGGGGGTAATCAGCCCCAGCATTTT
d_call: TRBD1; j_call: TRBJ1-1; v_call: TRBV10-3; clone_size: few; cdr3_aa: CAISESTGGITEAFF; cdr3_nt: TGTGCCATCAGTGAGTCGACAGGGGGCATCACTGAAGCTTTCTTT
d_call: TRBD2; j_call: TRBJ2-5; v_call: TRBV2; clone_size: NA; cdr3_aa: CASGGVTGEETQYF; cdr3_nt: TGTGCCAGCGGGGGGGTTACGGGAGAAGAGACCCAGTACTTC
d_call: TRBD1; j_call: TRBJ1-2; v_call: TRBV10-3; clone_size: NA; cdr3_aa: CAIRLRDRGKDGYTF; cdr3_nt: TGTGCCATCAGGCTTCGGGACAGGGGGAAGGATGGCTACACCTTC
d_call: NA; j_call: TRBJ1-1; v_call: TRBV19; clone_size: NA; cdr3_aa: CASSILEGLNTEAFF; cdr3_nt: TGTGCCAGTAGTATTCTCGAGGGGTTGAACACTGAAGCTTTCTTT
d_call: NA; j_call: TRBJ1-2; v_call: TRBV14; clone_size: once; cdr3_aa: CASSPRVVDTNYGYTF; cdr3_nt: TGTGCCAGCAGCCCCCGAGTCGTAGATACTAACTATGGCTACACCTTC
d_call: NA; j_call: TRBJ2-3; v_call: TRBV25-1; clone_size: NA; cdr3_aa: CASSDPRGVKDTQYF; cdr3_nt: TGTGCCAGCAGTGACCCCAGGGGTGTAAAGGATACGCAGTATTTT